This T cell receptor (beta chain) was sequenced during a study of identifying expanded T cells in peripheral blood. The assay was immunoSEQ multiplex PCR, and TCRdb's table has in-frame clones only and misses some. The sample consists of about 130,000 clones, 65% to 90% of them appearing once. CDR1 and CDR2 from the germline V gene are SGHRS and YFSETQ. Trimming shortened V by 3 bases and J by 3 bases, and 16 bases separated the two germline ends. The CDR3 length is 15 residues. This sequence originates from a person aged 18 to 70 in good health. The chain couples TRBV5-1 to TRBJ2-7; the D call may be TRBD1 or TRBD2 (6 bases each). Material: blood. CDR3 DNA sequence: TGCGCCAGCAGCTCGGGGGACGGGGGCATCTACGAGCAGTACTTC. Protein product: CASSSGDGGIYEQYF. Based on the CDR3 plus reference TRBV5-1 and TRBJ2-7, the full variable domain is KAGVTQTPRYLIKTRGQQVTLSCSPISGHRSVSWYQQTPGQGLQFLFEYFSETQRNKGNFPGRFSGRQFSNSRSEMNVSTLELGDSALYLCASSSGDGGIYEQYFGPGTRLTVT.